This note documents a single TCR beta chain sequence. There is no known antigen for this receptor. No clone much larger than this one lies a single base away; base qualities are absent. The sample originates from a study of response to subunit inactivated influenza vaccine (dated by TCRdb to the late 2010s). With respect to the entire study: To follow how T cells responded to a trivalent subunit inactivated influenza vaccine, the researchers relied on deep quantitative profiling of the T cell receptor repertoire.

Results and caveats for the whole study, not just this receptor: The authors suggested that each seasonal influenza vaccination may recruit only a limited number of new T cells.

Library preparation employed RT-PCR. TCRdb names Illumina HiSeq 2500 as the instrument used. TCRdb cleaned the public reads at Q25 with fastp, built clones with MiXCR and kept in-frame beta chains. Each record represents a unique CDR3 protein, reported with the most common genes and DNA among its rows. The table for this sample lists around 750,000 distinct CDR3 sequences; approximately 22% of them were counted only once. The ten largest account for about 10% of the sample. The clonotype originates from a man aged 50 to 59 who received an inactivated influenza vaccine. Donor details come from another sample of the same person, matched by shared clones. The specimen comprised PBMCs from blood, sampled roughly 5 days after vaccination.

The CDR3 amino acid sequence is: CASSFSGTTMVAMDTQYF. The DNA is TGTGCCAGCAGCTTCTCCGGGACTACCATGGTTGCGATGGATACGCAGTATTTT. The chain uses TRBV11-2 and TRBJ2-3, and 7 junctional nucleotides match TRBD2. Germline trimming: 3 bases from V, 6 bases from J; junction bases outside gene matches: 18. The CDR3 spans 18 residues, from the cysteine through the phenylalanine. The DNA shown is the 54-base CDR3, in frame from base 1. CDR1 and CDR2 are read off the germline V gene as SGHAT and FQNNGV. The entire variable domain, with the stretches around the CDR3 drawn from the reference TRBV11-2 and TRBJ2-3 proteins, is EAGVAQSPRYKIIEKRQSVAFWCNPISGHATLYWYQQILGQGPKLLIQFQNNGVVDDSQLPKDRFSAERLKGVDSTLKIQPAKLEDSAVYLCASSFSGTTMVAMDTQYFGPGTRLTVL.